Listed below are T cell receptor beta chains from one sample, sequenced in a study of cytotoxic CD8 clonotypes in ibrutinib-treated CLL. The method was immunoSEQ multiplex PCR; TCRdb's version includes in-frame clones alone and lacks a portion of them. The sample lists approximately 74,000 clones, around 82% occurring once. The source material was PBMCs, sampled at disease progression, from a patient treated with ibrutinib. The origin of the receptors is a human donor with chronic lymphocytic leukemia. CDR3s include the opening cysteine and the closing phenylalanine or tryptophan. D genes are given only for firm matches. Size tells how often a clone was seen (once, few, many) or the class of an expanded clone, and some rows leave it out.

J: TRBJ2-2; V: TRBV7-9; size: once; D: .; DNA: TGTGCCAGCAGCTTAATGAACACCGGGGAGCTGTTTTTT; CDR3: CASSLMNTGELFF
J: TRBJ1-4; V: TRBV5-1; size: .; D: .; DNA: TGCGCCAGCAGCTGGGACACTTTCACTAATGAAAAACTGTTTTTT; CDR3: CASSWDTFTNEKLFF
J: TRBJ1-1; V: TRBV4-2; size: .; D: TRBD1; DNA: TGTGCCAGCAGCCCCCTCCTTCAGACAGGGGGTATGTTGAACACTGAAGCTTTCTTT; CDR3: CASSPLLQTGGMLNTEAFF
J: TRBJ2-7; V: TRBV7-9; size: .; D: TRBD2; DNA: TGTGCCAGCAGCTTAGCCGGCGGGAGGGTTCAGTACTTC; CDR3: CASSLAGGRVQYF
J: TRBJ2-7; V: TRBV4-2; size: .; D: TRBD1; DNA: TGTGCCAGCAGCCAAGGAGGACAGGGGACATCCTACGAGCAGTACTTC; CDR3: CASSQGGQGTSYEQYF
J: TRBJ2-1; V: TRBV10-1; size: .; D: .; DNA: TGCGCCAGCAGTATAGCGGCCGCCTACAATGAGCAGTTCTTC; CDR3: CASSIAAAYNEQFF
J: TRBJ1-4; V: TRBV9; size: .; D: .; DNA: TGTGCCAGCAGCGTAGGCGAAGTCAATGAAAAACTGTTTTTT; CDR3: CASSVGEVNEKLFF
J: TRBJ1-2; V: TRBV29-1; size: once; D: TRBD1; DNA: TGCAGCGGCCGACAGGGGCTCAACTATGGCTACACCTTC; CDR3: CSGRQGLNYGYTF
J: TRBJ2-7; V: TRBV6-5; size: many; D: .; DNA: TGTGCCAGCGGGGAAGACAATCGGGGCTACGAGCAGTACTTC; CDR3: CASGEDNRGYEQYF
J: TRBJ2-7; V: TRBV11-2; size: .; D: .; DNA: TGTGCCAGCAGCCCCCTTCCGCGTGAGCAGTACTTC; CDR3: CASSPLPREQYF
J: TRBJ1-2; V: TRBV29-1; size: .; D: TRBD1; DNA: TGCAGCGCGACGGGACAGAACTATGGCTACACCTTC; CDR3: CSATGQNYGYTF
J: TRBJ2-7; V: TRBV19; size: .; D: .; DNA: TGTGCCAGTAGTAGGGGGGACAGTCGCTATGCCCACGAGCAGTACTTC; CDR3: CASSRGDSRYAHEQYF
J: TRBJ1-1; V: TRBV7-9; size: .; D: TRBD1; DNA: TGTGCCAGCAGCCTCGGGACAGTGAACACTGAAGCTTTCTTT; CDR3: CASSLGTVNTEAFF
J: TRBJ1-2; V: TRBV29-1; size: .; D: TRBD1; DNA: TGCAGCGTTGACCGGGACAGGGGCTACGGCTACACCTTC; CDR3: CSVDRDRGYGYTF
J: TRBJ2-5; V: TRBV19; size: few; D: .; DNA: TGTGCCAGTAGTGTGGGGGAGACCCAGTACTTC; CDR3: CASSVGETQYF
J: TRBJ2-5; V: TRBV7-7; size: .; D: .; DNA: TGTGCCAGCAGCTTAGGTCGCAGGGAAACCCAGTACTTC; CDR3: CASSLGRRETQYF
J: TRBJ1-2; V: TRBV9; size: .; D: .; DNA: TGTGCCAGCAGCCGGGACGGCTATGGCTACACCTTC; CDR3: CASSRDGYGYTF
J: TRBJ1-2; V: TRBV29-1; size: .; D: .; DNA: TGCAGCGCGACGGGGACGGAACTCTATGGCTACACCTTC; CDR3: CSATGTELYGYTF
J: TRBJ1-2; V: TRBV6-6; size: few; D: TRBD1; DNA: TGTGCCAGCAGCCGCGACAGGGCCGTGGGCTACACCTTC; CDR3: CASSRDRAVGYTF
J: TRBJ1-1; V: TRBV5-6; size: .; D: .; DNA: TGTGCCAGCAGCATTGGGGCGGTCAACACTGAAGCTTTCTTT; CDR3: CASSIGAVNTEAFF
J: TRBJ2-5; V: TRBV6-5; size: .; D: .; DNA: TGTGCCAGCAGTTACTACCCCGGGGTAGCGGAGTACTTC; CDR3: CASSYYPGVAEYF
J: TRBJ2-3; V: TRBV6-6; size: few; D: .; DNA: TGTGCCAGCAGTTACTCGGCGGGTGGGACGCAGTATTTT; CDR3: CASSYSAGGTQYF
J: TRBJ1-2; V: TRBV5-1; size: once; D: .; DNA: TGCGCCAGCAGCGAAGGGACGGACGGGTTAGTCTATGGCTACACCTTC; CDR3: CASSEGTDGLVYGYTF
J: TRBJ1-2; V: TRBV6-5; size: .; D: .; DNA: TGTGCCAGCAGCTACATTCCCGGGTACTATGGCTACACCTTC; CDR3: CASSYIPGYYGYTF
J: TRBJ1-5; V: TRBV5-5; size: .; D: .; DNA: TGTGCCAGCAGTTTGACAGAGTATAGCAATCAGCCCCAGCATTTT; CDR3: CASSLTEYSNQPQHF
J: TRBJ1-6; V: TRBV5-1; size: .; D: TRBD1; DNA: TGCGCCAGCAGCCCGGGGGACAGGGGGAATTCACCCCTCCACTTT; CDR3: CASSPGDRGNSPLHF
J: TRBJ1-1; V: TRBV30; size: .; D: .; DNA: TGTGCCTGGAGTGGAGGGGGTGGGACTGAAGCTTTCTTT; CDR3: CAWSGGGGTEAFF
J: TRBJ1-5; V: TRBV30; size: .; D: .; DNA: TGTGCCTGGAGTACGTATTACAATCAGCCCCAGCATTTT; CDR3: CAWSTYYNQPQHF
J: TRBJ2-1; V: TRBV6-9; size: .; D: TRBD2; DNA: TGTGCCAGCAGTTATTCAGGGAGGGCCTCCTACAATGAGCAGTTCTTC; CDR3: CASSYSGRASYNEQFF
J: TRBJ2-1; V: TRBV27; size: .; D: TRBD2; DNA: TGTGCCAGCAGTCCGGGACTAGCGGGAGAGCAGTTCTTC; CDR3: CASSPGLAGEQFF
J: TRBJ2-7; V: TRBV5-6; size: .; D: TRBD2; DNA: TGTGCCAGCAGCCTTCGGGACTACCTCTACGAGCAGTACTTC; CDR3: CASSLRDYLYEQYF
J: TRBJ2-7; V: TRBV10-2; size: .; D: TRBD2; DNA: TGCGCCAGCAGGGCAGCGGGAGACCACGAGCAGTACTTC; CDR3: CASRAAGDHEQYF
J: TRBJ1-3; V: TRBV5-1; size: few; D: .; DNA: TGCGCCAGCAGCCCGGGGGTAAATGGAAACACCATATATTTT; CDR3: CASSPGVNGNTIYF
J: TRBJ2-3; V: TRBV6-5; size: once; D: .; DNA: TGTGCCAGCAGTTACGAGCCTTACCTCACAGATACGCAGTATTTT; CDR3: CASSYEPYLTDTQYF
J: TRBJ1-1; V: TRBV7-9; size: .; D: .; DNA: TGTGCCAGCAGCTTTCCGTTGAACACTGAAGCTTTCTTT; CDR3: CASSFPLNTEAFF
J: TRBJ2-7; V: TRBV7-6; size: .; D: TRBD1; DNA: TGTGCCAGCAGCCGACTGGACAGGGATCCCTACGAGCAGTACTTC; CDR3: CASSRLDRDPYEQYF
J: TRBJ2-4; V: TRBV28; size: .; D: .; DNA: TGTGCCAGCAGTTCCCTTACCATTCAGTACTTC; CDR3: CASSSLTIQYF
J: TRBJ2-7; V: TRBV29-1; size: .; D: .; DNA: TGCAGCGCCCAGGTCAGCTTCTCCTACGAGCAGTACTTC; CDR3: CSAQVSFSYEQYF
J: TRBJ2-7; V: TRBV18; size: .; D: .; DNA: TGTGCCAGCTCACCGGGAGAGAACGAGCAGTACTTC; CDR3: CASSPGENEQYF
J: TRBJ1-5; V: TRBV5-1; size: .; D: .; DNA: TGCGCCAGCAGCCCGCAGACAGGTAGCAATCAGCCCCAGCATTTT; CDR3: CASSPQTGSNQPQHF
J: TRBJ2-1; V: TRBV5-1; size: .; D: TRBD1; DNA: TGCGCCAGCAGCTTGTGGACAGGGGGCCGACTTTCCTACAATGAGCAGTTCTTC; CDR3: CASSLWTGGRLSYNEQFF
J: TRBJ2-5; V: TRBV7-9; size: .; D: TRBD2; DNA: TGTGCCAGCAGCTTAGGACGGGAGGATTCACCCCGGGAGACCCAGTACTTC; CDR3: CASSLGREDSPRETQYF
J: TRBJ2-1; V: TRBV20-1; size: .; D: .; DNA: TGCAGTGCTAGAGACGGGAGCGAGTTCTTC; CDR3: CSARDGSEFF
J: TRBJ2-1; V: TRBV29-1; size: few; D: TRBD2; DNA: TGCAGCGTTGAAGATACTAGCGGGACCCTTAATGAGCAGTTCTTC; CDR3: CSVEDTSGTLNEQFF
J: TRBJ1-2; V: TRBV15; size: .; D: TRBD1; DNA: TGTGCCACCAGCAGATGGACAGGGGCTAACTATGGCTACACCTTC; CDR3: CATSRWTGANYGYTF
J: TRBJ1-1; V: TRBV28; size: .; D: .; DNA: TGTGCCACGACAGTAGTGGGCACTGAAGCTTTCTTT; CDR3: CATTVVGTEAFF
J: TRBJ1-2; V: TRBV9; size: .; D: .; DNA: TGTGCCAGCAGCCCTCCAACCCTGGGGGGCGTCGGTGGCTACACCTTC; CDR3: CASSPPTLGGVGGYTF